This T cell receptor (beta chain) is drawn from a study of T-cell reconstitution after alpha-beta-depleted transplantation in children. Study-wide findings and caveats: Once a year had passed after transplant, T-cell counts and diversity came mostly from newly produced T cells. Surviving recipient T cells and intrathymic progenitors accounted for some patients' high TCRbeta diversity at day 60.

During its preparation, the TCRbeta library received unique molecular identifiers. In TCRdb, the PCR reads were re-called with MiXCR into one record per CDR3 protein. The repertoire includes 550,000 to 600,000 distinct CDR3 sequences, about 21% of them detected once, and about 14% sits in the top ten. This clonotype was counted between two and nine times. The target antigen is unknown. Trimming left V 5 bases short and J 16 bases short, with 27 bases between. The CDR3 is 16 amino acids. The germline V gene has CDR1 SGHTA and CDR2 FQGTGA. This receptor was identified in a boy younger than two who had a stem cell transplant for acute myeloid leukemia, so the T cells may come from the graft donor. The source was PBMCs, mostly from graft donor cells, collected 360 days after TCRalphabeta/CD19-depleted stem cell transplant. This sequence joins TRBV7-3 and TRBJ1-6; D gene unclear. CDR3 DNA sequence: TGTGCCAGCAGCCCCAGACCAGCCCTCGAAGGTTCACGGCTCCACTTT. Amino acids: CASSPRPALEGSRLHF.